The source of this T cell receptor beta chain is a study of cytomegalovirus exposure and HLA in healthy donors. Study context: Drawn from HLA-typed donors, 83 million or so unique TCRs were held in an early data release.

The PCR had 60 Vbeta and 13 Jbeta primers. The protocol was immunoSEQ multiplex PCR, while the TCRdb copy is restricted to in-frame clones and leaves out a portion. The table for this sample gives 100,000 to 150,000 clones. The CDR3 runs to 16 residues. Germline CDR1 SSHAT, CDR2 FNYEAQ (reference sequence). On this clone: Its specificity is not known. One end of the junction is discordant with germline, which a read error may explain.

Findings and caveats of the study: The study had only CMV serostatus as immune exposure information. Diagnosis of cytomegalovirus status made by the classifier reportedly showed high specificity and sensitivity.

The sequenced sample was PBMCs. The chain employs TRBV7-7 and TRBJ2-5, with 12 bases lining up with TRBD2. This sequence was found in a man in his forties in good health and CMV-seronegative. CDR3 sequence reads: CASSLGLAGGSETQYF. CDR3 sequence (DNA): TGTGCTAGCAGCTTAGGGCTAGCGGGAGGGTCAGAGACCCAGTACTTC.